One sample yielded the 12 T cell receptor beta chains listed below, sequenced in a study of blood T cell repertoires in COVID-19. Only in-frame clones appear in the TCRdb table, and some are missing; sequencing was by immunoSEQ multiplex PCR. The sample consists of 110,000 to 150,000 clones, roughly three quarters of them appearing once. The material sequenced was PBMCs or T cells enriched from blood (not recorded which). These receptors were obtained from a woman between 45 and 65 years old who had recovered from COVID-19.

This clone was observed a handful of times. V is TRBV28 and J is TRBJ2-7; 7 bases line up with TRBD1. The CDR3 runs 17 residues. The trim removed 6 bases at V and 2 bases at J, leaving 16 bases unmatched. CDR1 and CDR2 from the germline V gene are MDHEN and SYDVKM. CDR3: CASSSFTGTETPYEQYF. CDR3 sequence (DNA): TGTGCCAGCAGCTCTTTTACCGGGACAGAAACTCCCTACGAGCAGTACTTC.

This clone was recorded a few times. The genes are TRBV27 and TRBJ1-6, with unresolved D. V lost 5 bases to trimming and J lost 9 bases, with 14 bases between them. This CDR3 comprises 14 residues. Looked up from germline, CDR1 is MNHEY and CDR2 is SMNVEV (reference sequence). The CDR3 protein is CASSIDQGSSPLHF. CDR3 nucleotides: TGTGCCAGCAGTATCGACCAAGGGAGTTCACCCCTCCACTTT.

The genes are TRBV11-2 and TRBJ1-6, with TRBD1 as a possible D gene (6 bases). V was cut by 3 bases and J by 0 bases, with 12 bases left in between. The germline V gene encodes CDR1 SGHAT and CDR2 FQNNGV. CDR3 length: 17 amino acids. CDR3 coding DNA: TGTGCCAGCAGCTTCGGACAGTTTAGCTCCTATAATTCACCCCTCCACTTT. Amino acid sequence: CASSFGQFSSYNSPLHF.

The CDR3 DNA sequence: TGTGCCAGTAGTCCCGGACAGGGAATCTACGAGCAGTACGTC. Protein sequence: CASSPGQGIYEQYV. The V call is TRBV19, the J call TRBJ2-7; TRBD1 matches 8 bases. V dropped 5 bases and J dropped 3; count of bases not matched to a gene: 6. Germline CDR1 and CDR2: LNHDA and SQIVND (reference sequence). The CDR3 is 14 amino acids.

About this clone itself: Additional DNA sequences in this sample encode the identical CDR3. In DNA, the CDR3 is TGTGCCAGCAGCTTCTACTACGAGCAGTACTTC. Amino acid sequence: CASSFYYEQYF. This chain links TRBV7-2 with TRBJ2-7; D gene uncertain. Germline-derived CDR1 and CDR2 are SGHTA and FQGNSA. With 3 bases removed from V and 3 bases from J, the gap between germline ends came to 3 bases. This CDR3 has 11 residues.

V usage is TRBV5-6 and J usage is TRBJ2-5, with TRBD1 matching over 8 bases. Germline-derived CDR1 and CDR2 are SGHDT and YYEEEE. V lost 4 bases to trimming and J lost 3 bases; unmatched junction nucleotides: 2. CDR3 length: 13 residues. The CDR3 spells CASSPDREETQYF. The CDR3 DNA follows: TGTGCCAGCAGCCCGGACAGGGAAGAGACCCAGTACTTC. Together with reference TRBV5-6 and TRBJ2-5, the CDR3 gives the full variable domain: DAGVTQSPTHLIKTRGQQVTLRCSPKSGHDTVSWYQQALGQGPQFIFQYYEEEERQRGNFPDRFSGHQFPNYSSELNVNALLLGDSALYLCASSPDREETQYFGPGTRLLVL.

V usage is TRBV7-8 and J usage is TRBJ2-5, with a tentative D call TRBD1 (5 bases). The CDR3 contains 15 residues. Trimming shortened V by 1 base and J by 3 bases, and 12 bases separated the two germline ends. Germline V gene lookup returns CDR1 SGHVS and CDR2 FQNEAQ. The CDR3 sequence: CASSLGGRAEETQYF. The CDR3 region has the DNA TGTGCCAGCAGCTTAGGTGGCAGGGCCGAAGAGACCCAGTACTTC.

CDR3 region: CASSTFHSSYEQYF. The CDR3 DNA sequence: TGCGCCAGCAGCACCTTCCATAGCTCCTACGAGCAGTACTTC. The chain couples TRBV5-1 to TRBJ2-7, with no clear D. Germline loops: CDR1 SGHRS, CDR2 YFSETQ. This CDR3 region has 14 residues. V was cut by 4 bases and J by 0 bases, with 11 bases left in between. Filled out from reference TRBV5-1 and TRBJ2-7, the complete variable domain reads KAGVTQTPRYLIKTRGQQVTLSCSPISGHRSVSWYQQTPGQGLQFLFEYFSETQRNKGNFPGRFSGRQFSNSRSEMNVSTLELGDSALYLCASSTFHSSYEQYFGPGTRLTVT.

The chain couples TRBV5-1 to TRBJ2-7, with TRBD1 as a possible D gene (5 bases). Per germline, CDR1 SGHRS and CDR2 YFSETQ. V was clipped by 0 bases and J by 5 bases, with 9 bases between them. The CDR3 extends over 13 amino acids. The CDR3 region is CASSLEAGNEQYV. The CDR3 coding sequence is TGCGCCAGCAGCTTGGAGGCAGGGAACGAGCAGTACGTC.

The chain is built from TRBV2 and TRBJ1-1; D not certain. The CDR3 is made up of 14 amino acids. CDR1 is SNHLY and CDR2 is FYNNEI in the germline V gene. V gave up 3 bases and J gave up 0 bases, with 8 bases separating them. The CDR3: CASSDDWMNTEAFF. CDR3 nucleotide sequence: TGTGCCAGCAGTGATGACTGGATGAACACTGAAGCTTTCTTT.

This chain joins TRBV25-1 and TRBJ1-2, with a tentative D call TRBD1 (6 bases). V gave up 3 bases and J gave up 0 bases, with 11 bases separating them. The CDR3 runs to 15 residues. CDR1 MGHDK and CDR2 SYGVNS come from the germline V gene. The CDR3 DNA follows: TGTGCCAGCAGTGATCCGGGACACGCTAACTATGGCTACACCTTC. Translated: CASSDPGHANYGYTF.

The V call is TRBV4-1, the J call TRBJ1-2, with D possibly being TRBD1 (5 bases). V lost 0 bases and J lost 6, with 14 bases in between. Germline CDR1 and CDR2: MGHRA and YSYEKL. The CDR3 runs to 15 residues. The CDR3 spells CASSQEGLMGDGYTF. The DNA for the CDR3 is TGCGCCAGCAGCCAAGAGGGACTCATGGGCGATGGCTACACCTTC.